The 30 T cell receptor beta chains reported below all come from one sample, sequenced in a study of T-cell memory formation after mild COVID-19. TCRdb re-derived calls from the 5' RACE reads in MiXCR, one entry per CDR3 protein. The sample lists a few hundred thousand distinct CDR3 sequences, over 7% occurring once. Sequences were obtained from PBMCs or a T cell subset sorted from them (not recorded which). These receptors were collected from a man aged 18 to 30 who had mild COVID-19 (a few samples of this study predate the infection). Cell type and time point are not known.

In nucleotides, the CDR3 is TGTGCCAGCAGCGTAAGCGGGGGACGCACAGATACGCAGTATTTT. Its protein is CASSVSGGRTDTQYF. The chain links TRBV7-2 to TRBJ2-3, with 8 bases that match TRBD2. The CDR3 runs to 15 residues. CDR1 and CDR2 (germline): SGHTA, FQGNSA. With V trimmed by 5 bases and J by 1 base, 5 bases remained unmatched.

This rearrangement joins TRBV20-1 to TRBJ1-2; a possible D gene is TRBD1 (5 bases). Between the trimmed V and J ends, which lost 3 bases and 9 bases, there was a span of 20 bases. The germline gives CDR1 DFQATT, CDR2 SNEGSKA (reference sequence). CDR3 size: 14 residues. CDR3 sequence (DNA): TGCAGTGCTAGGGACACTTTTGCGCAGGGAAGCTACACCTTC. It yields the protein CSARDTFAQGSYTF.

J is TRBJ1-1 and V is TRBV7-9, with D tentatively TRBD1 (6 bases). The CDR3 length is 14 residues. The V and J ends lost 10 bases and 4 bases respectively, with 19 bases between them. In germline, CDR1 is SEHNR, CDR2 FQNEAQ (reference sequence). CDR3 residues: CAIVADSSGTEAFF. In nucleotides, the CDR3 is TGTGCCATCGTAGCGGACAGCTCTGGCACTGAAGCTTTCTTT.

In this sample, this clonotype turned up many times. The chain has TRBV6-2 or TRBV6-3 and TRBJ1-1; D unresolved. The germline V and J ends were trimmed by 2 bases and 6 bases, with 7 bases remaining between them. This CDR3 comprises 12 residues. Germline V lookup: CDR1 MNHEY, CDR2 SVGEGT. The chain's CDR3 is CASSYLGPEAFF. CDR3 sequence (DNA): TGTGCCAGCAGTTACCTGGGTCCTGAAGCTTTCTTT.

The chain couples TRBV10-3 to TRBJ2-3; 15 bases agree with TRBD2. CDR1 ENHRY and CDR2 SYGVKD come from the germline V gene. The CDR3 is made up of 18 amino acids. Trimming cost V 11 bases and J 0 bases; bases outside gene matches: 12. CDR3 nucleotides: TGTGCCTCCCATCAGATGGGACTAGCGGGGGGAAGCACAGATACGCAGTATTTT. Translation gives CASHQMGLAGGSTDTQYF.

The chain is built from TRBV20-1 and TRBJ2-2, with 9 bases lining up with TRBD2. This CDR3 region has 14 residues. V trimming: 6 bases; J trimming: 6 bases; junction bases outside the gene matches: 8. Germline lookup yields CDR1 DFQATT and CDR2 SNEGSKA (reference sequence). The CDR3 protein is CSASRGGPAGELFF. Written as DNA, the CDR3 is TGCAGTGCATCGCGGGGGGGCCCTGCCGGGGAGCTGTTTTTT.

The chain joins TRBV7-9 to TRBJ2-2; no firm D call. V lost 4 bases and J lost 3, with 9 bases in between. Germline assignment: CDR1 SEHNR and CDR2 FQNEAQ (reference sequence). This CDR3 spans 14 amino acids. CDR3 DNA: TGTGCCAGCAGCTCCGGTGGCCACACCGGGGAGCTGTTTTTT. Its translation: CASSSGGHTGELFF.

This clonotype was observed a handful of times. The chain links TRBV29-1 to TRBJ2-7; 9 positions agree with TRBD1. The CDR3 runs 12 residues. Germline-derived CDR1 and CDR2 are SQVTM and ANQGSEA. J gave up 7 bases and V 4 bases, and 5 bases lay outside the gene matches. The CDR3 spells CSVGYRGPEQYF. The CDR3 coding sequence is TGCAGCGTTGGCTACAGGGGGCCTGAGCAGTACTTC.

This chain links TRBV7-9 with TRBJ2-4; 7 bases match TRBD1. The germline V gene encodes CDR1 SEHNR and CDR2 FQNEAQ (reference sequence). CDR3 size: 15 residues. V was pared by 5 bases and J by 0 bases, with 4 bases of the junction left unmatched. CDR3 amino acids: CASSPRGIAKNIQYF. CDR3 in DNA: TGTGCCAGCAGCCCCAGGGGGATAGCCAAAAACATTCAGTACTTC.

This clonotype was detected a few times. CDR3 region: CASSFKPLADTQYF. The CDR3 DNA follows: TGTGCCAGCAGCTTTAAGCCGCTCGCAGATACGCAGTATTTT. The chain has TRBV7-2 and TRBJ2-3; no clear D gene. Germline lookup yields CDR1 SGHTA and CDR2 FQGNSA. CDR3 length: 14 amino acids. Between the trimmed V and J ends, which lost 3 bases and 4 bases, there was a span of 11 bases.

This rearrangement joins TRBV30 to TRBJ1-2; D not resolved. CDR1 GTSNPN and CDR2 SVGIG come from the germline V gene (reference sequence). The CDR3 is made up of 17 amino acids. Deletions cut 0 bases from V and 5 bases from J, with 22 bases between. In DNA form, the CDR3 reads TGTGCCTGGAGTGTACGGGTCCCCGAAAATGGACTATATGGCTACACCTTC. It encodes CAWSVRVPENGLYGYTF. Looking up the rest from reference TRBV30 and TRBJ1-2 gives the full variable domain: SQTIHQWPATLVQPVGSPLSLECTVEGTSNPNLYWYRQAAGRGLQLLFYSVGIGQISSEVPQNLSASRPQDRQFILSSKKLLLSDSGFYLCAWSVRVPENGLYGYTFGSGTRLTVV.

This clonotype turned up a few times. The chain joins TRBV6-2 or TRBV6-3 to TRBJ1-4; D unresolved. V shed 2 bases and J shed 5 bases, with 9 bases lying between them. The CDR3 has 14 residues. CDR1 MNHEY and CDR2 SVGEGT come from the germline V gene. The CDR3 here is CASSYEPENEKLFF. CDR3 nucleotide sequence: TGTGCCAGCAGTTACGAGCCAGAGAATGAAAAACTGTTTTTT.

This clonotype was detected a few times. The V gene is TRBV4-3, the J gene TRBJ1-6, with D possibly matching TRBD1 (5 bases). In germline, CDR1 is LGHNA, CDR2 YSLEER. There are 18 residues in the CDR3. Trimming pared 0 bases from V and 9 bases from J, leaving 21 bases between. The CDR3 loop is CASSQEFAAAGFISPLHF. The CDR3 DNA reads TGCGCCAGCAGCCAAGAATTCGCGGCCGCAGGGTTTATTTCACCCCTCCACTTT.

This clonotype was recorded a few times. V is TRBV7-8 and J is TRBJ2-7, with D tentatively TRBD1 (5 bases). CDR1 is SGHVS and CDR2 is FQNEAQ in the germline V gene. The V gene lost 2 bases and the J gene lost 3 bases, with 8 bases spanning the gap. The CDR3 has 13 amino acids. CDR3 bases: TGTGCCAGCAGCTTACCAGGGTTCTACGAGCAGTACTTC. The encoded protein is CASSLPGFYEQYF.

This clonotype was seen only a few times. This rearrangement joins TRBV4-1 to TRBJ2-3; D call uncertain. Germline V gene sequence: CDR1 MGHRA, CDR2 YSYEKL. There are 14 residues in the CDR3. Trimming removed 4 bases at V and 6 bases at J, with 14 bases between. Here the CDR3 reads CASSPRSLGDTQYF. The CDR3 DNA reads as TGCGCCAGCAGCCCGAGGAGTTTAGGGGATACGCAGTATTTT.

The chain has TRBV5-1 and TRBJ2-2; D is possibly TRBD2 (5 bases). The CDR3 covers 15 residues. Looked up from germline, CDR1 is SGHRS and CDR2 is YFSETQ. V was shortened by 1 base and J by 3 bases, with 10 bases between the two germline ends. The CDR3 spells CASSLFSVYTGELFF. The CDR3 DNA is TGCGCCAGCAGCTTGTTTAGCGTCTACACCGGGGAGCTGTTTTTT.

This clonotype was detected ten times or more. V is TRBV5-1 and J is TRBJ1-1; D gene unclear. The germline V and J ends were trimmed by 4 bases and 1 base, with 11 bases remaining between them. The CDR3 consists of 14 residues. Germline CDR1 and CDR2: SGHRS and YFSETQ. CDR3 in amino acids: CASSPRDGNTEAFF. DNA for the CDR3: TGCGCCAGCAGCCCGAGGGATGGGAACACTGAAGCTTTCTTT.

This rearrangement joins TRBV15 to TRBJ1-5; possible D gene TRBD1, 5 bases. The CDR3 has 16 residues. With 0 bases removed from V and 6 bases from J, the gap between germline ends came to 15 bases. Germline V gene sequence: CDR1 LNHNV, CDR2 YYDKDF (reference sequence). The CDR3 DNA sequence: TGTGCCACCAGCAGAGATAGGGGATGGGGCAGTCAGCCCCAGCATTTT. This codes for CATSRDRGWGSQPQHF.

This clonotype was observed a handful of times. The chain couples TRBV9 to TRBJ1-3; 7 positions agree with TRBD1. With 4 bases clipped from V and 2 bases from J, the junction kept 3 bases outside the gene matches. Germline V gene lookup returns CDR1 SGDLS and CDR2 YYNGEE. The CDR3 is made up of 14 amino acids. This CDR3 is CASSQTGAGNTIYF. The CDR3 DNA reads as TGTGCCAGCAGCCAAACAGGGGCTGGAAACACCATATATTTT. The variable domain in full, with the rest retrieved from reference TRBV9 and TRBJ1-3, is DSGVTQTPKHLITATGQRVTLRCSPRSGDLSVYWYQQSLDQGLQFLIQYYNGEERAKGNILERFSAQQFPDLHSELNLSSLELGDSALYFCASSQTGAGNTIYFGEGSWLTVV.

This clonotype was counted a few times. The chain recombines TRBV11-2 with TRBJ2-2; the D gene could be TRBD1 or TRBD2 (7 bases each). The V gene lost 4 bases and the J gene lost 6 bases, with 15 bases spanning the gap. The germline V gene has CDR1 SGHAT and CDR2 FQNNGV. The CDR3 is 15 amino acids. The CDR3 reads CASSSTTGRAGELFF. CDR3 coding DNA: TGTGCCAGCAGCTCTACGACAGGGAGGGCCGGGGAGCTGTTTTTT. Full variable domain (missing parts from reference TRBV11-2 and TRBJ2-2): EAGVAQSPRYKIIEKRQSVAFWCNPISGHATLYWYQQILGQGPKLLIQFQNNGVVDDSQLPKDRFSAERLKGVDSTLKIQPAKLEDSAVYLCASSSTTGRAGELFFGEGSRLTVL.

There are a few counts of this clonotype. The chain carries TRBV20-1 and TRBJ2-7; D not certain. V lost 6 bases and J 2 bases, leaving 14 bases between the germline ends. Germline V gives CDR1 DFQATT, CDR2 SNEGSKA (reference sequence). The CDR3 runs to 13 residues. CDR3 DNA: TGCAGTGCCGTATCTGGACGGGCCTACGAGCAGTACTTC. Translating gives CSAVSGRAYEQYF.

The rearrangement uses TRBV7-3 and TRBJ2-1, with D uncertain. Germline V gene lookup returns CDR1 SGHTA and CDR2 FQGTGA. V was pared by 2 bases and J by 7 bases, with 9 bases between. The CDR3 runs 13 residues. The CDR3 DNA reads as TGTGCCAGCAGCTTATTCCCTCAGAATGAGCAGTTCTTC. Translated: CASSLFPQNEQFF.

CDR3 sequence: CASSQFPRDTHGGTNEKLFF. CDR3 coding DNA: TGTGCCAGCAGCCAGTTCCCCCGGGACACCCATGGGGGAACTAATGAAAAACTGTTTTTT. The genes are TRBV3-1 and TRBJ1-4; D possibly corresponds to TRBD1 (6 bases). The germline V and J ends were trimmed by 3 bases and 1 base, with 24 bases remaining between them. CDR3 length equals 20 residues. Germline-derived CDR1 and CDR2 are LGHDT and YNNKEL (reference sequence).

The chain links TRBV4-1 to TRBJ1-5; no definite D call. CDR1 and CDR2 from the germline V gene are MGHRA and YSYEKL. The CDR3 is 12 residues long. V lost 3 bases and J lost 7, with 7 bases in between. The CDR3 DNA is TGCGCCAGCAGCCACGTCGGCCAGCCCCAGCATTTT. It yields the protein CASSHVGQPQHF.

In this sample, this clonotype turned up a few times. The chain joins TRBV4-3 to TRBJ2-5; D uncertain. Germline lookup yields CDR1 LGHNA and CDR2 YSLEER. V was trimmed by 1 base and J by 5 bases, leaving 8 bases between them. The CDR3 totals 13 residues. The CDR3 loop reads CASSQGRLETQYF. The CDR3 DNA reads as TGCGCCAGCAGCCAAGGGCGGCTCGAGACCCAGTACTTC.

This clonotype has a count of ten or more. The V gene is TRBV7-2, the J gene TRBJ1-4, with a tentative D call TRBD1 (5 bases). Trimming removed 4 bases at V and 8 bases at J, with 11 bases between. The CDR3 is 13 residues long. Germline V gene data show CDR1 as SGHTA and CDR2 as FQGNSA. The CDR3 reads CASSSFQGEKLFF. The CDR3 coding sequence is TGTGCCAGCAGCTCATTCCAGGGCGAAAAACTGTTTTTT.

The count of this clonotype is one. This chain uses TRBV12-3 or TRBV12-4 with TRBJ1-3; D is unclear. The CDR3 is 14 amino acids. Deletions cut 3 bases from V and 3 bases from J, with 9 bases between. CDR3 DNA: TGTGCCAGCAGTTTGTGGGGTGATGGAAACACCATATATTTT. Residues: CASSLWGDGNTIYF.

This clonotype came up a few times. The chain uses TRBV6-2 or TRBV6-3 and TRBJ1-1, with D unresolved. Germline CDR1 MNHEY, CDR2 SVGEGT. The V end lost 7 bases, the J end lost 1 base, and 10 bases lay between the germline ends. The CDR3 is 13 residues long. The CDR3 coding sequence is TGTGCCAGCATAACAGAACCGAACACTGAAGCTTTCTTT. It yields the protein CASITEPNTEAFF.

Only a few counts were recorded for this clonotype. The chain carries TRBV14 and TRBJ1-2; D may be TRBD1 (5 bases). Trimming left V 4 bases short and J 6 bases short, with 15 bases between. Germline V gene data show CDR1 as SGHDN and CDR2 as FVKESK. This CDR3 spans 14 amino acids. The CDR3 nucleotides read TGTGCCAGCAGCCGTCCCTCCAGGGTTGATGGCTACACCTTC. Encoded protein: CASSRPSRVDGYTF.

This clonotype was seen more than once but under ten times. The chain has TRBV5-1 and TRBJ2-3; 10 bases match TRBD2. The CDR3 is 16 amino acids. The germline CDR1 and CDR2 sequences are SGHRS and YFSETQ. Germline trimming cut 4 bases from V and 3 bases from J; bases unmatched to any gene: 8. The CDR3 here is CASSLALAGVTDTQYF. CDR3 sequence (DNA): TGCGCCAGCAGCCTAGCTCTAGCGGGGGTAACAGATACGCAGTATTTT. The whole variable domain, filled in from reference TRBV5-1 and TRBJ2-3, reads KAGVTQTPRYLIKTRGQQVTLSCSPISGHRSVSWYQQTPGQGLQFLFEYFSETQRNKGNFPGRFSGRQFSNSRSEMNVSTLELGDSALYLCASSLALAGVTDTQYFGPGTRLTVL.